This T cell receptor beta chain was obtained from a study of B cell selection in AIRE deficiency. The CDR3 spans 15 residues. Trimming pared 7 bases from V and 5 bases from J, leaving 20 bases between. Per the germline V gene, CDR1 is MNHNS and CDR2 is SASEGT. Sorting defined conventional CD4 T cells as CD4+CD127+. The method was immunoSEQ multiplex PCR; TCRdb's version includes in-frame clones alone and lacks a portion of them. This sample has tens of thousands of clones; about 95% occur once, and the top ten carry approximately 0.2%. This clonotype was obtained from a human donor in good health. The chain recombines TRBV6-1 with TRBJ1-1; perhaps TRBD1 as D (5 bases). What was sequenced was CD4+CD127+ conventional T cells sorted from PBMCs. The CDR3 DNA follows: TGTGCCAGCACCGAAGGGATCCAGGGAGATACTGAAGCTTTCTTT. Its protein product is CASTEGIQGDTEAFF.